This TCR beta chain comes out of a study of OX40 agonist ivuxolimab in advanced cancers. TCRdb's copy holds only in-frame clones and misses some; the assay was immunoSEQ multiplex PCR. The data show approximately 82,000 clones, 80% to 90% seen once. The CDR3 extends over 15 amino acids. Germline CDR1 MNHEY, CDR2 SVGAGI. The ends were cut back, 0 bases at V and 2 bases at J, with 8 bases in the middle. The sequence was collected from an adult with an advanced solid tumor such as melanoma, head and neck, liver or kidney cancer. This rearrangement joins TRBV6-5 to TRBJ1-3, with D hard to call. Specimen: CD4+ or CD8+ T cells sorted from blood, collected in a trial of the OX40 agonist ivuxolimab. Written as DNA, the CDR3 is TGTGCCAGCAGTTACTCTAGGACGGCTGGAAACACCATATATTTT. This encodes CASSYSRTAGNTIYF.